This T cell receptor beta chain was documented in a study of STAT5B mutations in CD4+ large granular lymphocyte leukemia. A note on this clone: Its antigen is as yet unknown.

Per the original methods: Lowest detectable productive clonotype frequency was 2.59 x 10-5. Data came from immunoSEQ multiplex PCR; TCRdb stores just in-frame clones and leaves some out. That table supplies the V and J calls and clone size; D and trimming were determined from the DNA. The sample consists of roughly 48,000 clones, approximately 70% of them appearing once. Trimming cost V 6 bases and J 7 bases; bases outside gene matches: 9. Germline CDR1 reads LNHDA; CDR2 reads SQIVND (reference sequence). This CDR3 region has 14 residues. Whole-study results and caveats: Data were not HLA-matched across samples. Top patient clones used TRBV06 genes more often: 8/27 versus 2/35 in controls. No patients shared main leukemic clonotypes, though less than 30% appeared at low frequency elsewhere.

The chain combines TRBV19 with TRBJ1-5, with 7 bases lining up with TRBD1. The sequenced material came from CD4+ T cells from blood buffy coats. The source of this sequence is a human donor in good health. The CDR3 here is CASRSLEGGQPQHF. The CDR3 DNA reads as TGTGCCAGTAGGAGTTTGGAAGGGGGCCAGCCCCAGCATTTT.